A single sample gave rise to the 18 T cell receptor beta chains below, sequenced in a study of T-cell memory formation after mild COVID-19. Using its own MiXCR run on the 5' RACE reads, TCRdb lists one record per CDR3 protein. There are 550,000 to 600,000 distinct CDR3 sequences in the sample; roughly 17% occur only once, and roughly 8.2% lies in the top ten. The sample comprised PBMCs or a T cell subset sorted from them (not recorded which). The source of these receptors is an adult woman who had mild COVID-19 (a few samples of this study predate the infection). Cell type and time point are not known.

This clonotype was picked up a small number of times. The chain links TRBV4-3 to TRBJ1-1; D not resolved. CDR3 size: 15 residues. Trimming cost V 0 bases and J 1 base, with 9 bases left between them. Germline V CDR1 and CDR2: LGHNA, YSLEER. The CDR3 spells CASSQDRVRNTEAFF. CDR3 coding DNA: TGCGCCAGCAGCCAAGATCGGGTCAGGAACACTGAAGCTTTCTTT.

This clonotype was recorded a few times. V usage is TRBV20-1 and J usage is TRBJ2-7; 8 positions match TRBD1. In germline, CDR1 is DFQATT, CDR2 SNEGSKA (reference sequence). There are 18 residues in the CDR3. J gave up 4 bases and V 2 bases, and 19 bases lay outside the gene matches. As DNA, the CDR3 is TGCAGTGCTAGAAATAGGCCACAGGGGGTTGGGGCTTGGTACGAGCAGTACTTC. Protein product: CSARNRPQGVGAWYEQYF.

The rearrangement uses TRBV5-5 and TRBJ2-2; the D is unclear. The CDR3 is 13 amino acids. Germline loops: CDR1 SGHKS, CDR2 YYEKEE (reference sequence). V gave up 2 bases and J gave up 5 bases, with 7 bases separating them. Here the CDR3 DNA reads TGTGCCAGCAGCTTTACGCCGACCGGGGAGCTGTTTTTT. Translating it yields CASSFTPTGELFF.

This clonotype was counted a few times. The chain couples TRBV29-1 to TRBJ2-7; 9 nucleotides line up with TRBD1. The V segment lost 0 bases and the J segment 2 bases; nucleotides outside the gene matches: 5. This CDR3 is 15 amino acids long. Germline V gives CDR1 SQVTM, CDR2 ANQGSEA. CDR3 sequence reads: CSVEEGTGSAYEQYF. The CDR3 bases are TGCAGCGTTGAAGAGGGGACAGGGTCGGCCTACGAGCAGTACTTC.

V and J are TRBV30 and TRBJ1-2, with 7 bases matching TRBD1. This CDR3 has 17 residues. After removal of 1 base from V and 4 bases from J, the junction contained 15 bases not matched to a gene. The V gene's germline CDR1 is GTSNPN and CDR2 SVGIG (reference sequence). As DNA, the CDR3 is TGTGCCTGGAGTGGCGGGACAGCCCTTGAGGTCTTCTATGGCTACACCTTC. Its protein is CAWSGGTALEVFYGYTF.

This clonotype was seen at least ten times. The chain is built from TRBV10-3 and TRBJ2-7, with no clear D. Germline V gives CDR1 ENHRY, CDR2 SYGVKD. The V and J ends lost 8 bases and 1 base respectively, with 18 bases between them. CDR3 length: 15 amino acids. The CDR3 spells CAIGVGSAPSYEQYF. The DNA of the CDR3 is TGTGCCATCGGGGTGGGGTCAGCCCCTTCCTACGAGCAGTACTTC.

This clonotype occurred a few times. The chain recombines TRBV20-1 with TRBJ2-1, with TRBD2 matching 11 bases. J lost 12 bases, V lost 6 bases, and 13 bases had no gene match. Germline V CDR1 and CDR2: DFQATT, SNEGSKA (reference sequence). The CDR3 length is 14 residues. The CDR3 here is CSATPTSGGPRQFF. The CDR3 nucleotides are TGCAGTGCCACACCAACTAGCGGGGGCCCTAGGCAGTTCTTC.

This rearrangement joins TRBV20-1 to TRBJ1-5; D is uncertain. Germline-derived CDR1 and CDR2 are DFQATT and SNEGSKA (reference sequence). Trimming removed 4 bases at V and 3 bases at J, with 22 bases between. This CDR3 comprises 17 residues. For the CDR3, the DNA is TGCAGTGCTATGGAGTCAGAAGCCAGGTCATACAATCAGCCCCAGCATTTT. Its protein is CSAMESEARSYNQPQHF.

The chain couples TRBV4-1 to TRBJ2-1; 10 bases are a match to TRBD1. Per the germline V gene, CDR1 is MGHRA and CDR2 is YSYEKL. J was trimmed by 14 bases and V by 4 bases; bases with no gene match: 5. The CDR3 consists of 12 residues. The CDR3 reads CASSLPDRGKFF. The CDR3 DNA reads TGCGCCAGCAGCCTCCCGGACAGGGGGAAGTTCTTC.

This clonotype was observed at least ten times. The V gene is TRBV4-3, the J gene TRBJ2-7, with 12 bases that match TRBD2. The ends lost 3 bases at V and 0 bases at J; junction bases unmatched: 9. The length of the CDR3 is 18 residues. The germline CDR1 and CDR2 sequences are LGHNA and YSLEER. CDR3 sequence: CASSQSGLAGPSSYEQYF. The CDR3 bases are TGCGCCAGCAGCCAGTCGGGACTAGCGGGCCCAAGCTCCTACGAGCAGTACTTC.

CDR3 residues: CASSQGGGYYGYTF. The CDR3 coding sequence is TGCGCCAGCAGCCAAGGCGGAGGATACTATGGCTACACCTTC. V gene TRBV4-1 combines with J gene TRBJ1-2; D call uncertain. Trimming pared 1 base from V and 3 bases from J, leaving 9 bases between. The CDR3 spans 14 residues. Germline-derived CDR1 and CDR2 are MGHRA and YSYEKL.

This clonotype was recorded a few times. One junction end disagrees with the germline gene, perhaps due to a read error. V gene TRBV7-7 combines with J gene TRBJ2-1, with 13 bases matching TRBD2. The germline V gene has CDR1 SSHAT and CDR2 FNYEAQ (reference sequence). There are 14 residues in the CDR3. CDR3 nucleotides: TGTGCTAGCAGTCCAGGGACTAGCGGGGATGAGCAGTTCTTC. This sequence encodes CASSPGTSGDEQFF.

This clonotype was seen more than once but under ten times. The rearrangement links TRBV5-4 to TRBJ2-7; unclear D gene. CDR3 length: 15 residues. Deletions cut 0 bases from V and 0 bases from J, with 10 bases between. Looked up from germline, CDR1 is SGHNT and CDR2 is YYREEE (reference sequence). The DNA for the CDR3 is TGTGCCAGCAGCTTGGCCGGGTCCCTCTCCTACGAGCAGTACTTC. This sequence encodes CASSLAGSLSYEQYF.

Notes on this clonotype: A much larger clone sits a single nucleotide away, making a read error possible. The V call is TRBV5-1, the J call TRBJ1-1, with D possibly TRBD1 on 6 matching bases. This CDR3 has 15 residues. CDR1 and CDR2 from the germline V gene are SGHRS and YFSETQ. This CDR3 is CASSLVGGLNNEAFF. CDR3 sequence (DNA): TGCGCCAGCAGCTTGGTTGGGGGGCTGAACAATGAAGCTTTCTTT.

The chain is built from TRBV6-2 or TRBV6-3 and TRBJ2-7; no clear D. Between the trimmed V and J ends, which lost 2 bases and 4 bases, there was a span of 6 bases. Germline V gives CDR1 MNHEY, CDR2 SVGEGT. The CDR3 totals 12 residues. CDR3 region: CASSYVGYEQYF. CDR3 in DNA: TGTGCCAGCAGTTACGTCGGGTACGAGCAGTACTTC.

This clonotype was seen a handful of times. V usage is TRBV3-1 and J usage is TRBJ2-1, with 9 bases matching TRBD2. The germline gives CDR1 LGHDT, CDR2 YNNKEL (reference sequence). J lost 5 bases, V lost 3 bases, and 11 bases had no gene match. The CDR3 covers 17 residues. The CDR3 loop reads CASSHSPTSGVNNEQFF. CDR3 DNA: TGTGCCAGCAGCCACTCCCCGACTAGCGGAGTAAACAATGAGCAGTTCTTC.

This clonotype has more than one count but fewer than ten. The J gene is TRBJ2-7, the V gene TRBV7-9; no reliable D call. V was trimmed by 3 bases and J by 0 bases, leaving 6 bases between them. The CDR3 spans 13 residues. Germline CDR1 reads SEHNR; CDR2 reads FQNEAQ (reference sequence). CDR3 DNA: TGTGCCAGCAGCTTGTGGGACTCCTACGAGCAGTACTTC. Protein product: CASSLWDSYEQYF.

This chain connects TRBV6-5 to TRBJ2-7; weak D call: TRBD2 (5 bases). Trimming shortened V by 6 bases and J by 3 bases, and 21 bases separated the two germline ends. In germline, CDR1 is MNHEY, CDR2 SVGAGI. The CDR3 covers 16 residues. Here the CDR3 reads CASSLVAPTQHYEQYF. In DNA form, the CDR3 reads TGTGCCAGCAGCCTCGTAGCGCCCACACAACACTACGAGCAGTACTTC.